These 2 T cell receptor beta chains originate from one sample sequenced in a study of technical replicates of blood from a few donors. Clones were sequenced by immunoSEQ multiplex PCR, and TCRdb holds only the in-frame ones, with some missing. The data contain roughly 50,000 clones, about 95% of them seen just once; the ten biggest clones take up about 3%. Material for sequencing was PBMCs. The receptors here all came from a human donor in good health. Some clones in this sample may be carry-over from other donors' samples.

The genes are TRBV5-1 and TRBJ2-7; perhaps TRBD1 as D (6 bases). Germline CDR1 and CDR2: SGHRS and YFSETQ. The CDR3 has 13 amino acids. V gave up 5 bases and J gave up 3 bases, with 12 bases separating them. The CDR3 nucleotides read TGCGCCAGCAGATGGGACACCGGCTACGAGCAGTACTTC. It specifies CASRWDTGYEQYF.

V usage is TRBV9 and J usage is TRBJ1-6; 8 bases match TRBD1. The V gene end was trimmed by 0 bases and the J gene end by 7 bases; junction bases not matched to a gene: 6. Looked up from germline, CDR1 is SGDLS and CDR2 is YYNGEE. This CDR3 comprises 16 residues. The CDR3 reads CASSVGQGTGNSPLHF. The CDR3 DNA sequence: TGTGCCAGCAGCGTAGGACAGGGGACGGGGAATTCACCCCTCCACTTT.